This TCR beta chain was sequenced for a study of T-cell reconstitution after alpha-beta-depleted transplantation in children. The study's findings and limits: By about two months after transplant, alpha-beta T cells reportedly arose from several hundred graft clones that had expanded. T cells produced anew were the main source of T-cell counts and diversity one year after transplant. Some patients owed their high day-60 TCRbeta diversity to surviving recipient T cells and thymic progenitors.

Unique molecular identifiers were incorporated during preparation of the TCRbeta library. One entry per CDR3 protein, called by TCRdb with MiXCR from the PCR reads. The sample lists fewer than 750,000 distinct CDR3 sequences, about 23% seen once, with approximately 14% in the top ten. This clonotype was recorded at least ten times. The antigen remains undetermined. The CDR3 is 13 amino acids. Germline CDR1 is SGHKS and CDR2 is YYEKEE (reference sequence). Trimming took 1 base from V and 8 from J, leaving 9 bases between them. The sample here was PBMCs, mostly from graft donor cells, taken 360 days after TCRalphabeta/CD19-depleted stem cell transplant. This receptor was taken from a boy under three years old who had a stem cell transplant for acute myeloid leukemia, so the T cells may come from the graft donor. The chain links TRBV5-5 to TRBJ1-4, with D uncertain. The chain's CDR3 is CASSLLSLEKLFF. CDR3 DNA sequence: TGTGCCAGCAGCTTGTTGTCCCTGGAAAAACTGTTTTTT.